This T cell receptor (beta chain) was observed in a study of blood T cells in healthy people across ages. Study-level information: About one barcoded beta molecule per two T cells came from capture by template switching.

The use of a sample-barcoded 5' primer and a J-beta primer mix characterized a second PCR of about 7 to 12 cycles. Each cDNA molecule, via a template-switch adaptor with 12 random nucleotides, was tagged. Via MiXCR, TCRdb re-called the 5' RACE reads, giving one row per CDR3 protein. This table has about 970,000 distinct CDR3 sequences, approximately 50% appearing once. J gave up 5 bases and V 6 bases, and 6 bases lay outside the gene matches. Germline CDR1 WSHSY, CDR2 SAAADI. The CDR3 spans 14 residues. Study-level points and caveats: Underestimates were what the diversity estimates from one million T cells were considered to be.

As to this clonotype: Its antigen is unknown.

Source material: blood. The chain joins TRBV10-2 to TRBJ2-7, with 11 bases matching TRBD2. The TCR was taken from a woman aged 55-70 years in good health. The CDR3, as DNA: TGCGCCAGCAGAGATAGCGGGAGGGCCAACGAGCAGTACTTC. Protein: CASRDSGRANEQYF.